This record looks at one TCR beta chain sequence and its context. Its binding antigen is unknown. No base-level quality is on record; no much larger clone is a single base apart. Donors were a few dozen systemically healthy Caucasian individuals from Russia aged about 6 to 100 years. Roughly 11 milliliters of peripheral blood were drawn from each donor into EDTA-treated Vacutainer tubes. PBMCs were isolated by Ficoll-Paque density-gradient centrifugation, with at least 7 million obtained per sample. Total RNA, at least 5 micrograms per sample, was extracted from PBMCs with Trizol reagent. The percentages of naive CD45RAhigh/CD27high T cells were determined by flow cytometry on a PBMC aliquot from every donor. These data originate in a study of blood T cells in healthy people across ages (dated by TCRdb to between 2014 and 2016). General notes on the study: In model experiments, template switching captured roughly one uniquely barcoded TCR beta cDNA molecule for every two T cells. Four age groups were formed from the donors: young (average 16 years), middle-aged (approximately 39), aged (roughly 59) and long-lived (more than 75). Using deep sequencing normalized with unique cDNA molecular identifiers, the study measured how TCR beta repertoire diversity changes with age. Two additional independent replicas of 1 million unique cDNA reads from the same blood draw were analyzed for two donors (one aged 18 to 30 and one aged 80 or older). Overall study outcomes, separate from this receptor: Compared with the aged group, the long-lived group had more naive CD4+ T cells, fewer expanded clones and increased TCR diversity, suggesting age selection. A strong correlation was found between observed TCR beta diversity and the percentage of naive T cells measured by flow cytometry. Observed TCR beta diversity per million T cells fell roughly linearly with age, and a significant reduction was already apparent by age roughly 40. Since profiling was done on bulk unsorted PBMCs, naive and antigen-experienced compartments could not be conclusively compared. Estimates of total diversity from one million sequenced T cells were regarded as lower bounds and underestimates. The CMV infection status of donors was not known, potentially confounding age-related changes in expanded clonotypes.

Sequences MNHEY (CDR1) and SVGEGT (CDR2) are obtained from the germline V gene. Trimming removed 1 base from V and 1 base from J; the gene matches leave 3 bases unexplained. The CDR3 sequence holds 18 residues, the cysteine and phenylalanine included. Just the 54-base CDR3 DNA is kept, in frame starting at base 1. The method was 5' RACE. Instrument on record: Illumina HiSeq 2500. A second roughly 6 to 12 cycle PCR used a sample-barcoded 5' primer and a J-beta primer mix. Each TCR beta cDNA molecule received a unique molecular identifier from a template-switch 5' adaptor carrying 12 random nucleotides. Each sample yielded at least 3 million CDR3-containing paired-end reads. First-strand cDNA was synthesized from all RNA with the Mint cDNA synthesis kit, primed by a TRBC-specific oligonucleotide. After uracil-DNA glycosylase treatment, a first 18-cycle PCR used universal primers M1SS and BC2_uni_R on all cDNA. Concerning the study's data processing: For normalization, 1 million high-quality reads were randomly selected from each sample, with every read carrying a distinct molecular identifier. Instead of being binned into consensus sequences, reads that shared molecular identifiers were thrown out. MiTCR, with a Q25 quality threshold and the strictest error-elimination algorithm, was used for CDR3 identification, clonotype clustering and error correction. A nonparametric unseen species model with Euler transformation was used to estimate lower-bound total TCR beta diversity. TCRdb ran its own pipeline on the public reads, namely fastp trimming at Q25 and MiXCR clone calling, and kept in-frame beta chains. Rows are unified per CDR3 protein, each entry keeping the most common DNA and genes. The V and J calls here are based on TCRdb, not the publication. The sample table records approximately 800,000 distinct CDR3 sequences; approximately 25% of these occur just once. Approximately 3.7% of the sample rests with the top ten.

These data are also associated with another study on T cells of mothers and their children. According to the second study: The donors were nine systemically healthy Caucasian individuals, made up of three mothers and their six children. cDNA synthesis used all of the extracted RNA, with roughly 1.5 ug of RNA in each 15 ul reaction. In the second PCR, the M1S primer added sample barcodes and 2-4 random nucleotides. More than 8 million TCR beta CDR3 reads were obtained from each mother, and about 3 million reads were obtained from each child. Thymic selection shapes the output of TCR recombination in a similar way in related and unrelated pairs, and inherited differences have a minor effect. Normalized repertoire overlap in related mother-child pairs was always slightly higher than in unrelated mother-child pairs, but the difference was never significant. With a sensitivity of around 97 clones per million clonotypes, no persistent microchimeric T cell clones were detected. Deep NGS was used in the study to compare the TCR beta repertoires of mothers and children and to look for features that separate related mother-child pairs from unrelated individuals. The mean age was approximately 41 +/- 4 years for the mothers and approximately 11 +/- 4 years for the children. After adapters were ligated using NEBNext reagents, the libraries underwent 100+100 nt paired-end sequencing on an Illumina HiSeq 2000. To avoid cross-contamination, the mother libraries and the child libraries were prepared a month apart and sequenced in separate runs. For each donor, somewhere between about 450,000 and 2,100,000 distinct TCR beta clonotypes were identified. Naive TCR beta clonotypes were estimated from low-frequency clonotypes matched to each donor's FACS-determined naive share, without sorting.

Recombination connected TRBV6-2 or TRBV6-3 to TRBJ2-1, with 14 bases aligning to TRBD2. Sequencing used blood. The TCR originated in a boy aged 5-17 years in good health. The DNA sequence reads TGTGCCAGCAGTTACTGGGGACTAGCGGGAGTGTCCTACAATGAGCAGTTCTTC. The translation is CASSYWGLAGVSYNEQFF.